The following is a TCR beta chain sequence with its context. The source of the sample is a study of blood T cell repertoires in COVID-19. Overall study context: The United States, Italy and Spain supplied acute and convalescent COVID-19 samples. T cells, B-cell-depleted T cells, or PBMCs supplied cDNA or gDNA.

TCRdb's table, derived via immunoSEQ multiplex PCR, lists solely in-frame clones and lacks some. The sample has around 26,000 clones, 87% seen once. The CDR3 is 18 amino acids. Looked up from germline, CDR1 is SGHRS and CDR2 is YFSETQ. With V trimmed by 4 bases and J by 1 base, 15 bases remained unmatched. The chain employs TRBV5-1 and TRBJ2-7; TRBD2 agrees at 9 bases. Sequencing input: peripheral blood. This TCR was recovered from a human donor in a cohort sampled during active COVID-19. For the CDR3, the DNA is TGCGCCAGCAGCCCGGGCGTAGCGGGGGAGGTGTGGTCCTACGAGCAGTACTTC. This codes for CASSPGVAGEVWSYEQYF.